The rows below give T cell receptor beta chains drawn from one sample of a study of blood T cell repertoires in COVID-19. This table comes from immunoSEQ multiplex PCR, and its TCRdb copy is limited to in-frame clones, with some not included. The sample records 400,000 to 450,000 clones, about nine tenths being singletons. The sequenced sample was peripheral blood. These receptor sequences come from a woman aged 40 to 50 with COVID-19, enrolled during active disease. Both conserved end residues are part of each CDR3. The D gene is left open where the match is weak. Only part of the rows carry a size: once, few, many, or a class if the clone is expanded.

cdr3_aa cdr3_nt j_call d_call v_call clone_size cdr3_length
CASSPQGAHGYTF TGTGCCAGTAGTCCCCAGGGGGCGCATGGCTACACCTTC TRBJ1-2 TRBD1 TRBV19 NA 13
CASSLAGTAQHYGYTF TGTGCCAGCAGCTTGGCTGGGACAGCCCAGCACTATGGCTACACCTTC TRBJ1-2 TRBD1 TRBV5-6 once 16
CASSQFGLAGVETQYF TGCGCCAGCAGCCAGTTTGGACTAGCGGGGGTGGAGACCCAGTACTTC TRBJ2-5 TRBD2 TRBV4-1 NA 16
CASSPAGTSGSGELFF TGTGCCAGTAGCCCTGCCGGGACTAGCGGGAGTGGGGAGCTGTTTTTT TRBJ2-2 TRBD2 TRBV19 NA 16
CSVLSQPSGTGVLDTQYF TGCAGCGTTCTGAGCCAGCCCTCCGGGACAGGGGTTTTAGATACGCAGTATTTT TRBJ2-3 TRBD1 TRBV29-1 once 18
CASSRQGFNQPQHF TGTGCCAGCAGTCGGCAGGGGTTTAATCAGCCCCAGCATTTT TRBJ1-5 NA TRBV2 NA 14
CASQASGNTIYF TGTGCCAGCCAGGCCTCTGGAAACACCATATATTTT TRBJ1-3 NA TRBV10-3 NA 12
CASLNPGGTHSTDTQYF TGTGCCAGCCTAAACCCGGGGGGCACCCACAGCACAGATACGCAGTATTTT TRBJ2-3 NA TRBV19 NA 17
CASSIQGAGSNQPQHF TGTGCCAGCAGTATACAGGGGGCGGGAAGCAATCAGCCCCAGCATTTT TRBJ1-5 TRBD1 TRBV2 NA 16
CASSPGQAYNEQFF TGTGCCAGCAGCCCAGGACAGGCTTACAATGAGCAGTTCTTC TRBJ2-1 TRBD1 TRBV7-2 NA 14
CASRPGQGNHEQYF TGTGCCAGCAGGCCGGGACAGGGGAACCACGAGCAGTACTTC TRBJ2-7 TRBD1 TRBV27 once 14
CASSGQLANEKLFF TGTGCCAGCAGCGGACAGCTTGCTAATGAAAAACTGTTTTTT TRBJ1-4 NA TRBV7-2 once 14
CASTTGSFKTQYF TGTGCCAGCACCACGGGGTCCTTCAAGACCCAGTACTTC TRBJ2-5 NA TRBV28 NA 13
CATSGYEKLFF TGTGCCACCTCAGGGTACGAAAAACTGTTTTTT TRBJ1-4 NA TRBV7-2 once 11
CSVSGTGVTEAFF TGCAGCGTCTCCGGGACAGGGGTCACTGAAGCTTTCTTT TRBJ1-1 TRBD1 TRBV29-1 NA 13
CASSLGAGNYGYTF TGTGCCAGCAGCCTGGGGGCCGGAAACTATGGCTACACCTTC TRBJ1-2 NA TRBV11-2 NA 14
CASSYRELGGNTIYF TGTGCCAGCAGCTACAGGGAGCTGGGAGGAAACACCATATATTTT TRBJ1-3 NA TRBV11-2 NA 15
CASSEVTVATNEKLFF TGTGCCAGCAGTGAAGTGACAGTTGCAACTAATGAAAAACTGTTTTTT TRBJ1-4 NA TRBV6-1 NA 16
CASSLGLAGPAGGELFF TGCGCCAGCAGCTTGGGACTAGCGGGGCCTGCTGGCGGGGAGCTGTTTTTT TRBJ2-2 TRBD2 TRBV5-1 NA 17
CASSEGADNSPLHF TGTGCCAGCAGTGAAGGGGCTGATAATTCACCCCTCCACTTT TRBJ1-6 NA TRBV6-4 NA 14
CASSARQGGLFF TGTGCCAGCAGCGCCCGACAGGGAGGCCTGTTTTTT TRBJ1-4 TRBD1 TRBV9 NA 12
CASSQEDSRGSPLHF TGTGCCAGCAGCCAAGAGGACAGTAGGGGCTCACCCCTCCACTTT TRBJ1-6 NA TRBV4-2 NA 15
CASRPPDRAYNSPLHF TGTGCCAGTCGCCCTCCGGACAGGGCCTATAATTCACCCCTCCACTTT TRBJ1-6 TRBD1 TRBV19 NA 16
CASSEMTATGELFF TGTGCCAGCAGTGAAATGACAGCGACCGGGGAGCTGTTTTTT TRBJ2-2 NA TRBV25-1 NA 14
CASSLGLAGVYNEQFF TGTGCCAGCAGCTTGGGGCTAGCGGGGGTCTACAATGAGCAGTTCTTC TRBJ2-1 TRBD2 TRBV5-6 NA 16
CASSATNSGNTIYF TGCGCCAGCAGCGCGACAAACTCTGGAAACACCATATATTTT TRBJ1-3 NA TRBV5-1 NA 14
CASRGQGNEKLFF TGTGCCAGCCGTGGACAGGGCAATGAAAAACTGTTTTTT TRBJ1-4 TRBD1 TRBV9 NA 13
CASRPGGSWEAFF TGTGCCAGTAGGCCAGGGGGGAGTTGGGAAGCTTTCTTT TRBJ1-1 TRBD1 TRBV19 NA 13
CASSYLQGANEKLFF TGTGCCAGCAGCTACTTACAGGGGGCCAATGAAAAACTGTTTTTT TRBJ1-4 TRBD1 TRBV7-9 NA 15
CASRYQAGVDYEQYF TGTGCCAGCAGATACCAAGCGGGAGTCGACTACGAGCAGTACTTC TRBJ2-7 TRBD2 TRBV7-2 NA 15
CASSLLDRSGYTF TGTGCCAGCAGCTTATTGGACAGGAGTGGCTACACCTTC TRBJ1-2 TRBD1 TRBV7-8 NA 13
CASSPAEGEQFF TGCGCCAGCAGCCCGGCGGAGGGAGAGCAGTTCTTC TRBJ2-1 NA TRBV4-1 NA 12
CASSLLSYEQYF TGTGCCAGCAGCCTTCTCTCCTACGAGCAGTACTTC TRBJ2-7 NA TRBV28 few 12
CASSQAGTGIEQYF TGTGCCAGCAGCCAAGCCGGGACAGGAATCGAGCAGTACTTC TRBJ2-7 TRBD1 TRBV3-1/TRBV3-2 NA 14
CASSVDMERGRNEQFF TGTGCCAGCAGCGTAGATATGGAGCGAGGTCGGAATGAGCAGTTCTTC TRBJ2-1 NA TRBV9 NA 16
CASSISLISGNTIYF TGTGCCAGTAGTATTTCACTTATCTCTGGAAACACCATATATTTT TRBJ1-3 NA TRBV19 NA 15
CASGTAKDGGYTF TGTGCCAGCGGGACAGCTAAGGACGGGGGCTACACCTTC TRBJ1-2 TRBD1 TRBV3-1/TRBV3-2 once 13
CASSLGGFYEQYF TGTGCCAGCAGCCTCGGGGGTTTCTACGAGCAGTACTTC TRBJ2-7 NA TRBV14 NA 13
CASRGGFRNQPQHF TGTGCCAGTCGGGGGGGGTTTCGCAATCAGCCCCAGCATTTT TRBJ1-5 NA TRBV2 NA 14
CASSLRQGEWRTEAFF TGTGCCAGCAGCCTAAGACAGGGGGAATGGAGGACTGAAGCTTTCTTT TRBJ1-1 TRBD1 TRBV7-2 NA 16
CASSQAMRGDTQYF TGTGCCAGCAGCCAAGCGATGCGGGGAGATACGCAGTATTTT TRBJ2-3 NA TRBV4-2 NA 14
CASSYSLGTSAHEQYF TGTGCCAGCAGTTACTCGTTAGGGACTAGCGCCCACGAGCAGTACTTC TRBJ2-7 TRBD2 TRBV6-2/TRBV6-3 NA 16
CASSPTSTNEKLFF TGTGCCAGTAGTCCGACTTCAACTAATGAAAAACTGTTTTTT TRBJ1-4 NA TRBV19 NA 14
CASSQVLSGTGGGLNEKLFF TGCGCCAGCAGCCAAGTACTCTCCGGGACAGGGGGCGGGTTGAATGAAAAACTGTTTTTT TRBJ1-4 TRBD1 TRBV4-3 few 20
CASSPLRRTGPNGYTF TGTGCCAGCAGCCCCCTTAGGAGGACAGGGCCCAATGGCTACACCTTC TRBJ1-2 TRBD1 TRBV11-2 NA 16
CASSQLQGASEAFF TGCGCCAGCAGCCAACTACAGGGGGCAAGTGAAGCTTTCTTT TRBJ1-1 TRBD1 TRBV4-1 NA 14
CASSVQAGGPNEQFF TGTGCCAGCAGCGTACAAGCGGGGGGGCCCAATGAGCAGTTCTTC TRBJ2-1 TRBD2 TRBV9 NA 15
CASSFSGQYYEQYF TGTGCCAGCAGCTTTTCGGGACAGTACTACGAGCAGTACTTC TRBJ2-7 TRBD1 TRBV11-2 NA 14
CASSYAAGGPPGELFF TGTGCCAGCAGTTACGCGGCGGGAGGGCCCCCCGGGGAGCTGTTTTTT TRBJ2-2 TRBD2 TRBV6-2/TRBV6-3 NA 16
CASSLWLKDTQYF TGTGCCAGCAGCTTATGGCTCAAAGATACGCAGTATTTT TRBJ2-3 NA TRBV11-2 NA 13
CASSPAAGGPVHEQFF TGCGCCAGCAGCCCGGCAGCGGGAGGGCCAGTACATGAGCAGTTCTTC TRBJ2-1 TRBD2 TRBV4-1 NA 16
CATKSGGANEKLFF TGTGCCACCAAGTCCGGGGGAGCTAATGAAAAACTGTTTTTT TRBJ1-4 NA TRBV15 NA 14
CASSNGPNTIYF TGTGCCAGCAGTAATGGGCCAAACACCATATATTTT TRBJ1-3 NA TRBV12-3/TRBV12-4 NA 12
CASSAGTSGYEQYF TGTGCCAGCAGCGCCGGGACTAGCGGCTACGAGCAGTACTTC TRBJ2-7 TRBD2 TRBV11-3 NA 14
CASSKSREKLFF TGTGCCAGCTCTAAGTCCAGGGAAAAACTGTTTTTT TRBJ1-4 NA TRBV6-5 NA 12
CASSLSGNTEAFF TGTGCCAGCAGCTTATCCGGGAACACTGAAGCTTTCTTT TRBJ1-1 NA TRBV7-3 NA 13
CASSLGQGNTIYF TGTGCCAGCAGTTTAGGACAGGGAAACACCATATATTTT TRBJ1-3 NA TRBV28 NA 13
CASSQLAGGETDTQYF TGTGCCAGCTCCCAGTTAGCGGGAGGGGAGACAGATACGCAGTATTTT TRBJ2-3 TRBD2 TRBV18 NA 16
CASSLGVYSNQPQHF TGTGCCAGCAGCTTAGGAGTATATAGCAATCAGCCCCAGCATTTT TRBJ1-5 NA TRBV7-2 NA 15
CASSLGADANQPQHF TGTGCCAGCAGCCTTGGGGCAGACGCGAATCAGCCCCAGCATTTT TRBJ1-5 NA TRBV6-2/TRBV6-3 NA 15